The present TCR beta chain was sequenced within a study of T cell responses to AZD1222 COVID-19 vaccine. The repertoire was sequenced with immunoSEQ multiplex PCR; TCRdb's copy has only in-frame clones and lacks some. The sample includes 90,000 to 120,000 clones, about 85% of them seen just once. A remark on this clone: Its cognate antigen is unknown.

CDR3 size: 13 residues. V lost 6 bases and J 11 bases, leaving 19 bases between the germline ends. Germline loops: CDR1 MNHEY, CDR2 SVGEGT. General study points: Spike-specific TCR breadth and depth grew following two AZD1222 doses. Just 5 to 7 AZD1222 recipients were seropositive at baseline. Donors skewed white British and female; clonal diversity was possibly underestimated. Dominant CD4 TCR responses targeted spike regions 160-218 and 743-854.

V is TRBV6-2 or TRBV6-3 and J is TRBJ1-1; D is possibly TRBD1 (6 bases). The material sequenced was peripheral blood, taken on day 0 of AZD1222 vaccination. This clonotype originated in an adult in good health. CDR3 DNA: TGTGCCAGCAGCCGAGGCGTCTGGGACATCGCTTTCTTT. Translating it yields CASSRGVWDIAFF.